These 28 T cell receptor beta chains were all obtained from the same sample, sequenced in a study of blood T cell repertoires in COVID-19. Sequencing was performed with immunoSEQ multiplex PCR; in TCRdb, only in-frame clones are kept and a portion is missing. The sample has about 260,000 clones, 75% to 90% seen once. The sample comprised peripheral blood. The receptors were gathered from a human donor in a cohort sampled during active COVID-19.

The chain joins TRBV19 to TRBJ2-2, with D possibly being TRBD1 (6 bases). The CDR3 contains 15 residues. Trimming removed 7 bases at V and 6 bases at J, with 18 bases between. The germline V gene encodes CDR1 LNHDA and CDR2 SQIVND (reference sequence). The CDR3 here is CASMPGSGAAGELFF. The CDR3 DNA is TGTGCCAGTATGCCAGGGTCAGGGGCTGCCGGGGAGCTGTTTTTT.

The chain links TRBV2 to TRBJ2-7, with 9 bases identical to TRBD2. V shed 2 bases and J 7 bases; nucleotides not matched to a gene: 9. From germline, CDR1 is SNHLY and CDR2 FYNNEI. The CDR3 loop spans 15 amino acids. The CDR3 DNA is TGTGCCAGCAGTGAAAGGGCGGGAGGGCCCGGTGAGCAGTACTTC. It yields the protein CASSERAGGPGEQYF.

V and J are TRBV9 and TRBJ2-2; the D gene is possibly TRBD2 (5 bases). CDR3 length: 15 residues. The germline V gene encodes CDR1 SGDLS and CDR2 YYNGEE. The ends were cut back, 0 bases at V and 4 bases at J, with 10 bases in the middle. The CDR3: CASSVGRLGTGELFF. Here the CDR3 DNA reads TGTGCCAGCAGCGTAGGGAGGTTGGGCACCGGGGAGCTGTTTTTT.

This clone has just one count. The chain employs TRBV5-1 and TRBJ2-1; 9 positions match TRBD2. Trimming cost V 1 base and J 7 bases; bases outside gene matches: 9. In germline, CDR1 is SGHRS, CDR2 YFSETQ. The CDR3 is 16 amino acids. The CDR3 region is CASSLSLAGAGNEQFF. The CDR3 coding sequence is TGCGCCAGCAGCTTGTCTTTAGCGGGAGCTGGTAATGAGCAGTTCTTC.

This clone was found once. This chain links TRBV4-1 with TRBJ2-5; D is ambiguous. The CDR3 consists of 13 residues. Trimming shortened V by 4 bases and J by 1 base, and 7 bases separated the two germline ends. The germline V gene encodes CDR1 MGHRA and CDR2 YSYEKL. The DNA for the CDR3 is TGCGCCAGCAGCCGCCCAGGCCAAGAGACCCAGTACTTC. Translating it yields CASSRPGQETQYF.

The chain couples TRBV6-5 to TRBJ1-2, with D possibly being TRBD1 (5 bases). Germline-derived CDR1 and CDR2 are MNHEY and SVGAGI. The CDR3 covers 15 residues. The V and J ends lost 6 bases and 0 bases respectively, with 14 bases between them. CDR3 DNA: TGTGCCAGCAGATCCACGTCGGGGGCTAACTATGGCTACACCTTC. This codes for CASRSTSGANYGYTF.

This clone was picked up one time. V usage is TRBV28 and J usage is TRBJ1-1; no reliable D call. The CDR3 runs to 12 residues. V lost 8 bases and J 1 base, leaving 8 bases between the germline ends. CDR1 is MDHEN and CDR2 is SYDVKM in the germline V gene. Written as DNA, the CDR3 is TGTGCCAGCCAAGCCTCGAACACTGAAGCTTTCTTT. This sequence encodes CASQASNTEAFF.

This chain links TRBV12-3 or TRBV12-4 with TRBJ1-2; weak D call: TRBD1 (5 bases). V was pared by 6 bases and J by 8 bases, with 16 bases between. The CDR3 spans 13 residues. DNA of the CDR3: TGTGCCAGCAGCGCTTCGGGCAGGGAAGGCTACACCTTC. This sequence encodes CASSASGREGYTF.

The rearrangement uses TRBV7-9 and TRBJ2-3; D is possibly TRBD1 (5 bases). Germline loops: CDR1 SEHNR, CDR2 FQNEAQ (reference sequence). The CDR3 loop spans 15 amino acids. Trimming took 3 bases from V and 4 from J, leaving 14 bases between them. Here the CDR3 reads CASSFRQGISDTQYF. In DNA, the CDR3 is TGTGCCAGCAGCTTTCGGCAGGGTATCTCAGATACGCAGTATTTT.

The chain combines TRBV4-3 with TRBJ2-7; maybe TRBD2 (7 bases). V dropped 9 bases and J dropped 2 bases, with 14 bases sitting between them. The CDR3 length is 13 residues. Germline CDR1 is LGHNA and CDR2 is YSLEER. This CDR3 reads CAREGRGTYEQYF. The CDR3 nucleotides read TGCGCCAGAGAGGGGAGGGGGACCTACGAGCAGTACTTC.

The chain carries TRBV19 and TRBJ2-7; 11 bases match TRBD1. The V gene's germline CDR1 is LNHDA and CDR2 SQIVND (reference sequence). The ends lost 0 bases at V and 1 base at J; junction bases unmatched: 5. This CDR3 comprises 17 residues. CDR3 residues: CASSIDPRDRGSYEQYF. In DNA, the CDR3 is TGTGCCAGTAGTATAGATCCCCGGGACAGGGGGTCCTACGAGCAGTACTTC.

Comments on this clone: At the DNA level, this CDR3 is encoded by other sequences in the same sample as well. The CDR3 coding sequence is TGCAGTGCTACAAAGAACACTGAAGCTTTCTTT. This sequence encodes CSATKNTEAFF. The rearrangement links TRBV20-1 to TRBJ1-1; D ambiguous. Germline assignment: CDR1 DFQATT and CDR2 SNEGSKA (reference sequence). Trimming cost V 4 bases and J 1 base, with 4 bases left between them. The CDR3 runs 11 residues.

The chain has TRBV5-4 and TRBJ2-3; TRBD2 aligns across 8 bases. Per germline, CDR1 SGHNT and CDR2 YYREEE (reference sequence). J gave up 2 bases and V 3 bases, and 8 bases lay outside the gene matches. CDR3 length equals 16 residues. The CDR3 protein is CASSSGPGGTTDTQYF. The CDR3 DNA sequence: TGTGCCAGCAGCTCGGGTCCGGGGGGGACCACAGATACGCAGTATTTT.

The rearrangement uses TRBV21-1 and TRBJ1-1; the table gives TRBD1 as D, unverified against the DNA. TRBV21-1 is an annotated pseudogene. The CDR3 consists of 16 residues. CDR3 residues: CASSKARGTVNTEAFF. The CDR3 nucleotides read TGTGCCAGCAGCAAAGCCCGAGGGACAGTGAACACTGAAGCTTTCTTT.

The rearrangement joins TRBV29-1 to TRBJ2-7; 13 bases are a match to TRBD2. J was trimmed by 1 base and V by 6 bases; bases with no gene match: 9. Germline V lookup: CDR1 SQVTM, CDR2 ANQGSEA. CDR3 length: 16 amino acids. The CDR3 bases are TGCAGCGTCCCGGGACTAGCGGGGAAGAATTCCTACGAGCAGTACTTC. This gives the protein CSVPGLAGKNSYEQYF.

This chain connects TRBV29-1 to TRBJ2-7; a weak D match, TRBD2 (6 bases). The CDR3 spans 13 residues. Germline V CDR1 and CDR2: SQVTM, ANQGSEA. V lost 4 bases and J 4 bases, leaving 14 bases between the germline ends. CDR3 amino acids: CSVADGGGYEQYF. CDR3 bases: TGCAGCGTTGCTGACGGGGGTGGTTACGAGCAGTACTTC.

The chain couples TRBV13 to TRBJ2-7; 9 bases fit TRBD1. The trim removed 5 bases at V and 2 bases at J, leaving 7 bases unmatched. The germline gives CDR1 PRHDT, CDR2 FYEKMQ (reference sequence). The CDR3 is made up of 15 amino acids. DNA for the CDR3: TGTGCCAGCAGCCCAAAGGGACAGGGAGCCTACGAGCAGTACTTC. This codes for CASSPKGQGAYEQYF.

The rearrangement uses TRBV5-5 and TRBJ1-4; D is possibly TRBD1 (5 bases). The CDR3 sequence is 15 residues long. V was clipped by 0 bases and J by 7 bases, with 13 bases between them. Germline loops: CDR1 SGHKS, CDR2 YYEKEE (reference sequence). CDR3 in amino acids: CASSLVSRDGEKLFF. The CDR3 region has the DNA TGTGCCAGCAGCTTGGTGTCCAGGGATGGTGAAAAACTGTTTTTT.

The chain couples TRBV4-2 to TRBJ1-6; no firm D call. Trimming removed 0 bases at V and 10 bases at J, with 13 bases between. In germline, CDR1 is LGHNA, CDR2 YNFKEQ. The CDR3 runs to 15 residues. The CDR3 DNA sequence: TGTGCCAGCAGCCAAGAGTTGGCGCGGGGATCACCCCTCCACTTT. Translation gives CASSQELARGSPLHF.

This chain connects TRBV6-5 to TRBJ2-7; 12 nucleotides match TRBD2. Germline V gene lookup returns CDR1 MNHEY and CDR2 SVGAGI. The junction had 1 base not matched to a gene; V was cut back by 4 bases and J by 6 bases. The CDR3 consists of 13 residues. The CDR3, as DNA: TGTGCCAGCAGTTCACTAGCGGGAGGCGAGCAGTACTTC. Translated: CASSSLAGGEQYF.

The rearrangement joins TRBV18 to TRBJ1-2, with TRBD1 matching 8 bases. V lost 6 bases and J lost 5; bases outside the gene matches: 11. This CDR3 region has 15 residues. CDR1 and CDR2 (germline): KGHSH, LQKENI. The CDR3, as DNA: TGTGCCAGCTCCCTGACAGGGGACTTTTTATATGGCTACACCTTC. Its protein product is CASSLTGDFLYGYTF.

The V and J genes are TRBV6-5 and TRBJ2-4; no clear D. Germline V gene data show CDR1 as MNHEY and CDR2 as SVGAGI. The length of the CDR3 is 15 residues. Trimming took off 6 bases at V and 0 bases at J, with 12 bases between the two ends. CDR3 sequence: CASRSTILAKNIQYF. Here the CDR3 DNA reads TGTGCCAGCAGATCTACCATCTTAGCCAAAAACATTCAGTACTTC.

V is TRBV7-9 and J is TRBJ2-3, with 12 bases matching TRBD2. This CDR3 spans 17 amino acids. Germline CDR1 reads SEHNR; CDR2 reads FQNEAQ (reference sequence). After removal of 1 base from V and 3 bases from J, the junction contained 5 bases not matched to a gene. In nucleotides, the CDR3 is TGTGCCAGCAGCTTAGGACTAGCGGGAGTAAGGACAGATACGCAGTATTTT. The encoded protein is CASSLGLAGVRTDTQYF.

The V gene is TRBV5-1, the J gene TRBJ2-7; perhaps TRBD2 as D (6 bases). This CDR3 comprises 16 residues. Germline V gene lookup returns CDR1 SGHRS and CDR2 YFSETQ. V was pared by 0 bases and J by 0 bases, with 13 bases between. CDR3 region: CASSLGGTVSSYEQYF. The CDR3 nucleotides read TGCGCCAGCAGCTTGGGAGGGACTGTCTCCTCCTACGAGCAGTACTTC.

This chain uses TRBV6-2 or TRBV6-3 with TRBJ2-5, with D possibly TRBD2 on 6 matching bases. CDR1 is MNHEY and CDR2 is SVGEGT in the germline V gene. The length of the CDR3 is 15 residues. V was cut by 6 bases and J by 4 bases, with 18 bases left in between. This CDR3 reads CASSNRLGGRETQYF. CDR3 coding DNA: TGTGCCAGCAGCAACCGTCTCGGGGGTCGAGAGACCCAGTACTTC.

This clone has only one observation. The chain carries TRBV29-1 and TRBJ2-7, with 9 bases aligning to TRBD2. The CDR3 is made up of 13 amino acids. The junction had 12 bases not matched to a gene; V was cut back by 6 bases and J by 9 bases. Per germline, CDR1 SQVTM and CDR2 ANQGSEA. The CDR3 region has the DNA TGCAGCGTGGGACTTGCGGGAGGGCGGGGGCAGTACTTC. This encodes CSVGLAGGRGQYF.

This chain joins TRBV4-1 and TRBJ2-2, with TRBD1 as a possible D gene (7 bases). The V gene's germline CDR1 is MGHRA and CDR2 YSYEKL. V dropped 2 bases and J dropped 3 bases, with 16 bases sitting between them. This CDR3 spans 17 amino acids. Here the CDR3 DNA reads TGCGCCAGCAGCCAAAAAGGAGGGGGCCGGGACACCGGGGAGCTGTTTTTT. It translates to CASSQKGGGRDTGELFF.

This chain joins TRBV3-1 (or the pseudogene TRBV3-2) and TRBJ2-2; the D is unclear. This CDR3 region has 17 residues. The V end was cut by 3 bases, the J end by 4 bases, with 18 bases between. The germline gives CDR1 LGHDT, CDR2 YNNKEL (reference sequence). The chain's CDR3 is CASSHVQVPGSTGELFF. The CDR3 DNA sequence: TGTGCCAGCAGCCATGTCCAAGTCCCCGGGTCCACCGGGGAGCTGTTTTTT.